The 25 T cell receptor beta chains below all came from one sample that was sequenced in a study of shared clonotypes between healthy human individuals. Naivety among CD8 cells was defined by CD45RO negativity and positive CCR7 selection, thereby excluding terminally differentiated effector memory CD45RA+ cells. The assay was immunoSEQ multiplex PCR, and TCRdb's table has in-frame clones only and misses some. The table shows over 2 million clones, with around 96% occurring only once. The specimen was naive CD8+ T cells sorted from blood. Receptors were obtained from a man aged 18 to 29 in good health.

Comments on this clone: A junction end diverges from the germline sequence, so it may reflect a read error. The sample contains more than one DNA sequence encoding this CDR3. This chain connects TRBV29-1 to TRBJ2-6; D unresolved. The CDR3 covers 12 residues. CDR1 is SQVTM, CDR2 ANQGSEA, per germline. The chain's CDR3 is CSVEEQRSLLTF. CDR3 nucleotides: TGCAGCGTCGAAGAGCAACGAAGCCTCCTGACTTTC.

The chain couples TRBV5-1 to TRBJ1-1, with D tentatively TRBD1 (6 bases). Trimming left V 6 bases short and J 0 bases short, with 15 bases between. The CDR3 has 15 residues. Germline CDR1 is SGHRS and CDR2 is YFSETQ. The CDR3: CASNTGMGLNTEAFF. In DNA form, the CDR3 reads TGCGCCAGCAACACAGGGATGGGATTGAACACTGAAGCTTTCTTT. Looking up the rest from reference TRBV5-1 and TRBJ1-1 gives the full variable domain: KAGVTQTPRYLIKTRGQQVTLSCSPISGHRSVSWYQQTPGQGLQFLFEYFSETQRNKGNFPGRFSGRQFSNSRSEMNVSTLELGDSALYLCASNTGMGLNTEAFFGQGTRLTVV.

The DNA for the CDR3 is TGCGCCAGCAGTGAGTTTCAGTTCTCTGGAAACACCATATATTTT. Amino acid sequence: CASSEFQFSGNTIYF. The rearrangement links TRBV10-2 to TRBJ1-3, with D hard to call. V dropped 1 base and J dropped 0 bases, with 7 bases sitting between them. The length of the CDR3 is 15 residues. Per germline, CDR1 WSHSY and CDR2 SAAADI.

This clone was detected a few times. This sequence joins TRBV7-9 and TRBJ2-5; D is perhaps TRBD2 (5 bases). This CDR3 contains 13 residues. Per germline, CDR1 SEHNR and CDR2 FQNEAQ (reference sequence). V was clipped by 3 bases and J by 5 bases, with 10 bases between them. CDR3 protein: CASSFGESETQYF. The CDR3 bases are TGTGCCAGCAGCTTCGGGGAGTCGGAGACCCAGTACTTC.

The CDR3 region is CASSARTVAKNIQYF. CDR3 DNA: TGCGCCAGCAGCGCGCGGACAGTAGCCAAAAACATTCAGTACTTC. The chain is built from TRBV10-2 and TRBJ2-4, with D perhaps matching TRBD1 (6 bases). V was trimmed by 6 bases and J by 0 bases, leaving 12 bases between them. The CDR3 loop spans 15 amino acids. The germline V gene has CDR1 WSHSY and CDR2 SAAADI.

The chain employs TRBV6-5 and TRBJ2-7; D remains unclear. This CDR3 region has 15 residues. Trimming removed 4 bases from V and 1 base from J, with 14 bases in between. CDR1 is MNHEY and CDR2 is SVGAGI in the germline V gene. The CDR3 coding sequence is TGTGCCAGCAGTTCGGACCCCATGGAATCCTACGAGCAGTACTTC. It yields the protein CASSSDPMESYEQYF.

J is TRBJ1-1 and V is TRBV11-2; no clear D. Trimming stripped 0 bases from V and 2 bases from J, with 7 bases between. CDR1 and CDR2 from the germline V gene are SGHAT and FQNNGV. This CDR3 comprises 14 residues. CDR3 in DNA: TGTGCCAGCAGCTTAGAACCGGGTAACACTGAAGCTTTCTTT. It specifies CASSLEPGNTEAFF.

V is TRBV2 and J is TRBJ1-4; D unresolved. V was clipped by 3 bases and J by 6 bases, with 14 bases between them. The CDR3 spans 15 residues. Germline-derived CDR1 and CDR2 are SNHLY and FYNNEI. The CDR3 DNA is TGTGCCAGCAGTGATCTGGGTTCTAGAGATGAAAAACTGTTTTTT. This gives the protein CASSDLGSRDEKLFF.

V gene TRBV30 combines with J gene TRBJ2-7; TRBD2 matches 10 bases. V was pared by 8 bases and J by 5 bases, with 18 bases of the junction left unmatched. The CDR3 contains 16 residues. In germline, CDR1 is GTSNPN, CDR2 SVGIG (reference sequence). This CDR3 is CARNINLSGGKHEQYF. CDR3 in DNA: TGTGCCCGGAATATCAACCTTAGCGGGGGGAAACACGAGCAGTACTTC.

The rearrangement links TRBV6-5 to TRBJ2-5; 7 bases map to TRBD2. This CDR3 is 15 amino acids long. Trimming at V came to 4 bases and at J to 1 base, leaving 6 bases not matched to a gene. In germline, CDR1 is MNHEY, CDR2 SVGAGI. The CDR3 spells CASSSRGGTQETQYF. The CDR3 DNA reads as TGTGCCAGCAGTTCACGGGGAGGGACCCAAGAGACCCAGTACTTC.

This chain connects TRBV7-9 to TRBJ2-7; TRBD1 agrees at 7 bases. The CDR3 has 15 residues. J gave up 2 bases and V 1 base, and 5 bases lay outside the gene matches. CDR1 and CDR2 from the germline V gene are SEHNR and FQNEAQ (reference sequence). CDR3 in amino acids: CASSLGTGETYEQYF. The CDR3 region has the DNA TGTGCCAGCAGCTTAGGGACAGGCGAGACCTACGAGCAGTACTTC. Based on the CDR3 plus reference TRBV7-9 and TRBJ2-7, the full variable domain is DTGVSQNPRHKITKRGQNVTFRCDPISEHNRLYWYRQTLGQGPEFLTYFQNEAQLEKSRLLSDRFSAERPKGSFSTLEIQRTEQGDSAMYLCASSLGTGETYEQYFGPGTRLTVT.

CDR3 in amino acids: CASSSIRGASGRPDEQFF. CDR3 DNA sequence: TGTGCCAGCAGCTCAATAAGGGGGGCTAGCGGGAGACCGGATGAGCAGTTCTTC. V is TRBV7-9 and J is TRBJ2-1, with TRBD2 matching 10 bases. Germline V CDR1 and CDR2: SEHNR, FQNEAQ (reference sequence). The CDR3 sequence is 18 residues long. Unmatched junction bases numbered 17, after V lost 4 bases and J lost 8 bases.

The CDR3 bases are TGTGCCAGCAGCTTACCCCACTACGAGCAGTACTTC. It specifies CASSLPHYEQYF. This chain connects TRBV7-2 to TRBJ2-7; D is undetermined. CDR3 length: 12 residues. Per the germline V gene, CDR1 is SGHTA and CDR2 is FQGNSA. Between the trimmed V and J ends, which lost 2 bases and 3 bases, there was a span of 5 bases.

The chain uses TRBV27 and TRBJ1-2; D is uncertain. The CDR3 contains 15 residues. V gave up 2 bases and J gave up 0 bases, with 10 bases separating them. Germline values: CDR1 MNHEY, CDR2 SMNVEV (reference sequence). CDR3 in amino acids: CASSLIGDSNYGYTF. CDR3 DNA: TGTGCCAGCAGTTTAATTGGGGATTCTAACTATGGCTACACCTTC.

The J gene is TRBJ2-3, the V gene TRBV30; D is unclear. Trimming left V 4 bases short and J 4 bases short, with 9 bases between. Per germline, CDR1 GTSNPN and CDR2 SVGIG (reference sequence). The CDR3 sequence is 12 residues long. The CDR3 DNA follows: TGTGCCTGGACCGAGTTGTCAGATACGCAGTATTTT. Encoded protein: CAWTELSDTQYF.

The gene calls are TRBV9 and TRBJ2-5; perhaps D is TRBD1 or TRBD2 (6 bases each). CDR3 length: 15 residues. Germline assignment: CDR1 SGDLS and CDR2 YYNGEE. Trimming took 4 bases from V and 5 from J, leaving 18 bases between them. The CDR3 DNA sequence: TGTGCCAGCAGCCTCAGCTGGGGGGCCGGGGAGACCCAGTACTTC. Its translation is CASSLSWGAGETQYF.

V is TRBV5-6 and J is TRBJ2-1; TRBD1 or TRBD2 may be the D gene (5 bases each). V was trimmed by 1 base and J by 9 bases, leaving 14 bases between them. Germline V gene data show CDR1 as SGHDT and CDR2 as YYEEEE. The CDR3 has 14 residues. The CDR3, as DNA: TGTGCCAGCAGCTTGATTAGGGAGCAGGGTGAGCAGTTCTTC. Amino acids: CASSLIREQGEQFF.

V gene TRBV11-2 combines with J gene TRBJ2-3, with D perhaps matching TRBD1 (5 bases). The V and J ends lost 0 bases and 2 bases respectively, with 6 bases between them. Germline assignment: CDR1 SGHAT and CDR2 FQNNGV. The length of the CDR3 is 14 residues. The CDR3 nucleotides read TGTGCCAGCAGCTTAGACAGGGCCACAGATACGCAGTATTTT. Protein: CASSLDRATDTQYF. Filled out from reference TRBV11-2 and TRBJ2-3, the complete variable domain reads EAGVAQSPRYKIIEKRQSVAFWCNPISGHATLYWYQQILGQGPKLLIQFQNNGVVDDSQLPKDRFSAERLKGVDSTLKIQPAKLEDSAVYLCASSLDRATDTQYFGPGTRLTVL.

The J gene is TRBJ2-7, the V gene TRBV5-5; the match to TRBD1 covers 7 bases. CDR3 size: 13 residues. The ends lost 4 bases at V and 3 bases at J; junction bases unmatched: 4. The germline V gene has CDR1 SGHKS and CDR2 YYEKEE (reference sequence). The CDR3 here is CASSHGTDYEQYF. CDR3 DNA: TGTGCCAGCAGCCACGGGACAGACTACGAGCAGTACTTC.

The chain joins TRBV2 to TRBJ1-2; D remains unclear. The germline V and J ends were trimmed by 3 bases and 4 bases, with 21 bases remaining between them. The CDR3 is 17 residues long. Germline V lookup: CDR1 SNHLY, CDR2 FYNNEI. CDR3 DNA sequence: TGTGCCAGCAGTGAGTGGTTTTTCGGTCTCGAAGGCTATGGCTACACCTTC. Translation: CASSEWFFGLEGYGYTF.

V usage is TRBV7-8 and J usage is TRBJ2-5; D is ambiguous. V lost 5 bases and J 1 base, leaving 8 bases between the germline ends. Germline V gene data show CDR1 as SGHVS and CDR2 as FQNEAQ. This CDR3 spans 13 amino acids. This CDR3 is CASSATSQETQYF. DNA for the CDR3: TGTGCCAGCAGCGCTACCAGCCAAGAGACCCAGTACTTC. The full variable domain, completed using reference TRBV7-8 and TRBJ2-5, is GAGVSQSPRYKVAKRGQDVALRCDPISGHVSLFWYQQALGQGPEFLTYFQNEAQLDKSGLPSDRFFAERPEGSVSTLKIQRTQQEDSAVYLCASSATSQETQYFGPGTRLLVL.

The CDR3 here is CAWSSGSGHEQYF. As DNA, the CDR3 is TGTGCCTGGAGTTCTGGGTCAGGCCACGAGCAGTACTTC. This chain connects TRBV30 to TRBJ2-7; D remains unclear. The germline V and J ends were trimmed by 2 bases and 5 bases, with 13 bases remaining between them. Germline values: CDR1 GTSNPN, CDR2 SVGIG (reference sequence). There are 13 residues in the CDR3. Full variable domain (rest looked up from reference TRBV30 and TRBJ2-7): SQTIHQWPATLVQPVGSPLSLECTVEGTSNPNLYWYRQAAGRGLQLLFYSVGIGQISSEVPQNLSASRPQDRQFILSSKKLLLSDSGFYLCAWSSGSGHEQYFGPGTRLTVT.

This sequence joins TRBV2 and TRBJ2-7, with D maybe TRBD2 (6 bases). Germline V gene lookup returns CDR1 SNHLY and CDR2 FYNNEI. V gave up 2 bases and J gave up 2 bases, with 13 bases separating them. This CDR3 region has 15 residues. The DNA of the CDR3 is TGTGCCAGCAGTGAATCTGCGGGGCTGGCCTACGAGCAGTACTTC. As protein: CASSESAGLAYEQYF.

This sequence joins TRBV6-1 and TRBJ2-1; D possibly uses TRBD1 or TRBD2 (6 bases each). Trimming took off 2 bases at V and 0 bases at J, with 14 bases between the two ends. Per germline, CDR1 MNHNS and CDR2 SASEGT. The CDR3 contains 17 residues. CDR3 protein: CASSELVGGRSYNEQFF. CDR3 nucleotides: TGTGCCAGCAGTGAATTAGTAGGGGGGCGCTCCTACAATGAGCAGTTCTTC.

The chain employs TRBV7-2 and TRBJ1-2; D remains ambiguous. V gave up 2 bases and J gave up 0 bases, with 13 bases separating them. CDR1 is SGHTA and CDR2 is FQGNSA in the germline V gene. CDR3 length: 16 residues. The CDR3 coding sequence is TGTGCCAGCAGCTTACAGCGTAGAGGAGCTAACTATGGCTACACCTTC. This codes for CASSLQRRGANYGYTF.